Presented here are 12 T cell receptor beta chains from one specimen sequenced in a study of human T cells and chemical hapten exposure. TCRdb reprocessed the RACE reads with MiXCR, giving one entry per CDR3 protein. This repertoire shows 140,000 or so distinct CDR3 sequences, about 11% found once; its top ten account for about 1.3%. As for time point: patch test 2, 6 weeks after DPC sensitization. As for treatment: therapeutic diphenylcyclopropenone sensitization with weekly scalp DPC. The sequences come from whole blood, collected in connection with sensitization to the hapten diphenylcyclopropenone (DPC). These receptors were collected from a woman aged 50 to 60 with alopecia areata. Some clones in this sample may be carry-over from other donors' samples.

This clonotype was found a few times. The DNA for the CDR3 is TGTGCCAGCAGCACAGGGGAAACCCTTAAAAACATTCAGTACTTC. Its translation: CASSTGETLKNIQYF. The J gene is TRBJ2-4, the V gene TRBV21-1; the table's D call of TRBD1 was not tested on the DNA. TRBV21-1 is a pseudogene locus. The CDR3 covers 15 residues.

This clonotype was detected ten times or more. This chain joins TRBV7-9 and TRBJ2-3, with D unclear. CDR3 length: 12 amino acids. Trimming took off 0 bases at V and 6 bases at J, with 4 bases between the two ends. Germline V gives CDR1 SEHNR, CDR2 FQNEAQ (reference sequence). In DNA, the CDR3 is TGTGCCAGCAGCTTAGCTTCGGATACGCAGTATTTT. Protein: CASSLASDTQYF.

In this sample, this clonotype turned up a few times. The chain recombines TRBV21-1 with TRBJ2-1; the D segment call TRBD1 is taken from the table without a DNA check. TRBV21-1 is classified as a pseudogene. The CDR3 extends over 17 amino acids. The CDR3 bases are TGTGCCAGCAGCAAAAAGGGCGGGCAGATGTTTTACAATGAGCAGTTCTTC. Translated, it gives CASSKKGGQMFYNEQFF.

The rearrangement joins TRBV7-3 to TRBJ1-4, with D hard to call. The CDR3 is made up of 14 amino acids. Trimming took 3 bases from V and 4 from J, leaving 9 bases between them. CDR1 is SGHTA and CDR2 is FQGTGA in the germline V gene. The CDR3 region is CASSFGSFNEKLFF. The CDR3 nucleotides are TGTGCCAGCAGCTTCGGGTCGTTTAATGAAAAACTGTTTTTT.

This chain uses TRBV7-9 with TRBJ2-6; no clear D gene. The CDR3 length is 15 residues. Deletions cut 5 bases from V and 0 bases from J, with 8 bases between. In germline, CDR1 is SEHNR, CDR2 FQNEAQ (reference sequence). The CDR3 nucleotides are TGTGCCAGCAGCCTACCCGGCTCTGGGGCCAACGTCCTGACTTTC. Residues: CASSLPGSGANVLTF.

This clonotype was seen a handful of times. The V call is TRBV12-3 or TRBV12-4, the J call TRBJ1-2; D call uncertain. Trimming cost V 1 base and J 4 bases, with 4 bases left between them. The CDR3 totals 12 residues. The CDR3 protein is CASSLEAYGYTF. The CDR3 nucleotides read TGTGCCAGCAGTTTAGAGGCCTATGGCTACACCTTC.

V and J are TRBV3-1 and TRBJ1-4; TRBD1 is a possible D gene (5 bases). Germline V gene lookup returns CDR1 LGHDT and CDR2 YNNKEL (reference sequence). CDR3 length: 13 residues. V was shortened by 0 bases and J by 10 bases, with 9 bases between the two germline ends. The CDR3 here is CASSQDRDGKLFF. The CDR3 nucleotides are TGTGCCAGCAGCCAAGACAGGGACGGAAAACTGTTTTTT. Filled out from reference TRBV3-1 and TRBJ1-4, the complete variable domain reads DTAVSQTPKYLVTQMGNDKSIKCEQNLGHDTMYWYKQDSKKFLKIMFSYNNKELIINETVPNRFSPKSPDKAHLNLHINSLELGDSAVYFCASSQDRDGKLFFGSGTQLSVL.

This clonotype was found many times. V gene TRBV7-2 combines with J gene TRBJ2-3; perhaps TRBD2 as D (6 bases). CDR3 length: 15 residues. CDR1 is SGHTA, CDR2 FQGNSA, per germline. The V end was cut by 1 base, the J end by 0 bases, with 8 bases between. The DNA for the CDR3 is TGTGCCAGCAGCTTAGTCGGGACTAGCACAGATACGCAGTATTTT. Translated, it gives CASSLVGTSTDTQYF.

In its sample, this clonotype was seen many times. The rearrangement uses TRBV6-1 and TRBJ1-2, with D hard to call. CDR1 and CDR2 from the germline V gene are MNHNS and SASEGT. Trimming left V 8 bases short and J 1 base short, with 14 bases between. The CDR3 totals 14 residues. CDR3 coding DNA: TGTGCCAGCTCGGACCTGACGGTTAACTATGGCTACACCTTC. Translated, it gives CASSDLTVNYGYTF.

Comments on this clonotype: One junction end does not reproduce the germline sequence, and a read error may be involved. The rearrangement joins TRBV23-1 to TRBJ2-1, with 7 bases identical to TRBD2. TRBV23-1 is placed among ORFs of uncertain function. The CDR3 runs to 16 residues. Written as DNA, the CDR3 is TGCGCCAGCAGTCTCCCAGCGGGGAGATTGGTCAATGAGCAGCTCTTC. Protein sequence: CASSLPAGRLVNEQLF.

This clonotype was counted a few times. This chain links TRBV24-1 with TRBJ2-1, with D perhaps TRBD2 (5 bases). Trimming took 12 bases from V and 1 from J, leaving 15 bases between them. CDR1 KGHDR and CDR2 SFDVKD come from the germline V gene. The CDR3 length is 14 residues. The CDR3: CASGLGGSYNEQFF. CDR3 DNA sequence: TGTGCCTCTGGGTTAGGAGGATCCTACAATGAGCAGTTCTTC.

This clonotype was observed a few times. The chain joins TRBV9 to TRBJ1-1, with TRBD1 as a possible D gene (5 bases). Trimming took 0 bases from V and 1 from J, leaving 10 bases between them. The CDR3 contains 15 residues. The V gene's germline CDR1 is SGDLS and CDR2 YYNGEE. This CDR3 is CASSVAPDRNTEAFF. CDR3 in DNA: TGTGCCAGCAGCGTAGCCCCAGACAGGAACACTGAAGCTTTCTTT.